Following are 21 T cell receptor beta chains from one sample sequenced in a study of regulatory T cells in long-lasting Graves disease. TCR beta libraries were built with iRepertoire HTBI primers and Arm-PCR of CDR3 regions. TCRdb passed the multiplex PCR reads through MiXCR, listing each CDR3 protein once. The sample holds approximately 400,000 distinct CDR3 sequences, around 15% seen once. Time point of the sample: newly diagnosed GD, antithyroid drugs for less than 3 months. PBMC RNA was the source of the TCR library. The specimen comprised peripheral blood mononuclear cells (PBMCs), sampled at new diagnosis, from a patient treated with antithyroid drugs. These receptors were collected from a female donor with Graves disease.

In its sample, this clonotype was seen many times. The gene calls are TRBV28 and TRBJ2-7; D perhaps matches TRBD2 (5 bases). The CDR3 is made up of 19 amino acids. The V end lost 5 bases, the J end lost 0 bases, and 26 bases lay between the germline ends. From germline, CDR1 is MDHEN and CDR2 SYDVKM. The chain's CDR3 is CASSPPPGFYSMPSYEQYF. CDR3 DNA sequence: TGTGCCAGCAGTCCTCCCCCGGGATTTTATAGCATGCCCTCCTACGAGCAGTACTTC.

This clonotype was observed at least ten times. The CDR3, as DNA: TGTGCCATCAGTGAGCCACTAATGACGAACCCTTACGAGCAGTACTTC. It specifies CAISEPLMTNPYEQYF. V and J are TRBV10-3 and TRBJ2-7; D not certain. The CDR3 covers 16 residues. From germline, CDR1 is ENHRY and CDR2 SYGVKD. The V and J ends lost 2 bases and 4 bases respectively, with 18 bases between them.

This clonotype occurred many times. The gene calls are TRBV27 and TRBJ2-1, with D possibly TRBD2 on 7 matching bases. V was trimmed by 3 bases and J by 5 bases, leaving 11 bases between them. Per germline, CDR1 MNHEY and CDR2 SMNVEV (reference sequence). This CDR3 contains 14 residues. CDR3 loop: CASSLGGLDNEQFF. In DNA form, the CDR3 reads TGTGCCAGCAGTTTGGGGGGGCTGGACAATGAGCAGTTCTTC.

As to this clonotype: A read error is likely here: a far larger clone is one base away. V gene TRBV12-3 or TRBV12-4 combines with J gene TRBJ2-1; TRBD1 agrees at 8 bases. V trimming: 6 bases; J trimming: 10 bases; junction bases outside the gene matches: 8. This CDR3 has 13 amino acids. CDR3 in DNA: TGTGCCAGCAGCCGGACAGGGTCGGGCGAGCAGTTCTTC. This encodes CASSRTGSGEQFF.

V usage is TRBV29-1 and J usage is TRBJ2-7, with D maybe TRBD2 (6 bases). V was trimmed by 0 bases and J by 2 bases, leaving 8 bases between them. CDR1 and CDR2 (germline): SQVTM, ANQGSEA. The CDR3 is 13 amino acids. The CDR3 here is CSVEDGGAYEQYF. CDR3 DNA sequence: TGCAGCGTTGAAGACGGGGGAGCCTACGAGCAGTACTTC.

This clonotype was observed at least ten times. The genes are TRBV7-2 and TRBJ2-7; 8 bases match TRBD2. This CDR3 has 14 amino acids. V dropped 7 bases and J dropped 4; count of bases not matched to a gene: 9. Germline V gene sequence: CDR1 SGHTA, CDR2 FQGNSA. The CDR3 loop is CASTPGLGDYEQYF. The CDR3 nucleotides are TGTGCCAGCACCCCGGGACTAGGGGATTACGAGCAGTACTTC.

A remark on this clonotype: Mismatch with germline at one junction end may stem from a read error. The V gene is TRBV4-1, the J gene TRBJ1-5; TRBD1 matches at 10 bases. The CDR3 loop spans 15 amino acids. Germline assignment: CDR1 MGHRA and CDR2 YSYEKL. CDR3 in DNA: TGCGCCAGCAGCCAAAGGACAGGGGGTAATCAGCTCCAGCATTTT. Translation gives CASSQRTGGNQLQHF.

This chain connects TRBV6-2 or TRBV6-3 to TRBJ2-3; D possibly corresponds to TRBD1 (6 bases). The J call is in doubt because the DNA end fits TRBJ2-5 better. The CDR3 spans 14 residues. Per the germline V gene, CDR1 is MNHEY and CDR2 is SVGEGT. CDR3 DNA: TGTGCCAGCAGTACATTACAGGGTACCGAGACCCAGTACTTC. This sequence encodes CASSTLQGTETQYF.

This clonotype was recorded many times. V usage is TRBV12-3 or TRBV12-4 and J usage is TRBJ1-1, with D possibly being TRBD1 (5 bases). The V and J ends lost 6 bases and 7 bases respectively, with 15 bases between them. The CDR3 totals 13 residues. The chain's CDR3 is CASSWGTTGEAFF. The CDR3 coding sequence is TGTGCCAGCAGCTGGGGGACCACGGGTGAAGCTTTCTTT.

This clonotype was observed many times. The V call is TRBV12-3 or TRBV12-4, the J call TRBJ1-1, with D possibly being TRBD1 (5 bases). Trimming took off 5 bases at V and 7 bases at J, with 14 bases between the two ends. The CDR3 has 13 amino acids. Here the CDR3 reads CASSGGNGLEAFF. Here the CDR3 DNA reads TGTGCCAGCAGTGGGGGGAACGGACTTGAAGCTTTCTTT.

This clonotype appeared many times. CDR3: CASSSRAGANVLTF. In nucleotides, the CDR3 is TGTGCCAGCAGCTCCCGGGCTGGGGCCAACGTCCTGACTTTC. The V call is TRBV7-9, the J call TRBJ2-6; D call uncertain. Germline V lookup: CDR1 SEHNR, CDR2 FQNEAQ (reference sequence). Trimming shortened V by 4 bases and J by 2 bases, and 6 bases separated the two germline ends. There are 14 residues in the CDR3.

This clonotype has ten or more counts. This chain connects TRBV20-1 to TRBJ2-1; D is undetermined. Germline assignment: CDR1 DFQATT and CDR2 SNEGSKA (reference sequence). Trimming took 6 bases from V and 0 from J, leaving 21 bases between them. The length of the CDR3 is 17 residues. CDR3: CSAIIRTARSSYNEQFF. The CDR3 DNA sequence: TGCAGTGCCATTATCAGGACGGCCCGAAGCTCCTACAATGAGCAGTTCTTC.

This clonotype came up many times. This chain's CDR3 is CASSKDSLENSPLHF. In DNA, the CDR3 is TGCGCCAGCAGCAAGGACAGTCTTGAGAATTCACCCCTCCACTTT. The chain links TRBV5-1 to TRBJ1-6; tentative D call: TRBD1 (6 bases). Germline assignment: CDR1 SGHRS and CDR2 YFSETQ. CDR3 length: 15 amino acids. With 4 bases removed from V and 7 bases from J, the gap between germline ends came to 15 bases.

This clonotype was found many times. The rearrangement uses TRBV12-3 or TRBV12-4 and TRBJ1-1; the D gene is possibly TRBD1 (6 bases). CDR3 length: 13 residues. Trimming removed 7 bases from V and 6 bases from J, with 15 bases in between. The CDR3 here is CASTLGGMSEAFF. CDR3 bases: TGTGCCAGCACGCTAGGGGGGATGTCTGAAGCTTTCTTT.

In its sample, this clonotype was seen many times. The rearrangement joins TRBV27 to TRBJ2-7; a weak D match, TRBD1 (6 bases). Trimming pared 6 bases from V and 1 base from J, leaving 16 bases between. This CDR3 is built from 15 residues. Germline V lookup: CDR1 MNHEY, CDR2 SMNVEV (reference sequence). The CDR3 DNA reads TGTGCCAGCAGGCTAACCGACAGGTCATCCTACGAGCAGTACTTC. Translated: CASRLTDRSSYEQYF.

This clonotype was detected many times. The J gene is TRBJ1-1, the V gene TRBV9; TRBD1 aligns across 7 bases. Germline values: CDR1 SGDLS, CDR2 YYNGEE. V lost 3 bases and J lost 5; bases outside the gene matches: 10. The CDR3 runs to 15 residues. The CDR3 spells CASSAGGGAGTEAFF. CDR3 nucleotide sequence: TGTGCCAGCAGCGCAGGGGGGGGGGCTGGTACTGAAGCTTTCTTT.

This clonotype has just a few counts. The gene calls are TRBV6-9 and TRBJ2-2; 7 nucleotides line up with TRBD2. CDR1 and CDR2 from the germline V gene are MNHGY and SVAAGI. The ends lost 3 bases at V and 6 bases at J; junction bases unmatched: 7. The CDR3 consists of 15 residues. As DNA, the CDR3 is TGTGCCAGCAGTTACCGCGGGAGAGGGGCCGGGGAGCTGTTTTTT. Translation: CASSYRGRGAGELFF.

Comments on this clonotype: One end of the junction varies from germline; a read error may be responsible. V and J are TRBV13 and TRBJ2-5; D unresolved. Germline V gene sequence: CDR1 PRHDT, CDR2 FYEKMQ (reference sequence). This CDR3 is built from 14 residues. The CDR3 reads CVSSLQGNKETQYF. For the CDR3, the DNA is TGTGTCAGCAGCTTACAAGGGAACAAGGAGACCCAGTACTTC.

This clonotype was seen at least ten times. The chain has TRBV20-1 and TRBJ2-5; D is unclear. V was cut by 0 bases and J by 5 bases, with 13 bases left in between. The CDR3 contains 14 residues. Per the germline V gene, CDR1 is DFQATT and CDR2 is SNEGSKA (reference sequence). CDR3 sequence (DNA): TGCAGTGCTAGAGATCTGGACCGGCGGGAGACCCAGTACTTC. Its protein is CSARDLDRRETQYF.

This clonotype was observed a few times. This sequence joins TRBV27 and TRBJ2-7; the D gene could be TRBD1 or TRBD2 (6 bases each). This CDR3 comprises 12 residues. V shed 2 bases and J shed 7 bases, with 9 bases lying between them. Germline CDR1 and CDR2: MNHEY and SMNVEV (reference sequence). CDR3 coding DNA: TGTGCCAGCAGTTTACGGGGGCAAGAGCAGTACTTC. Its protein is CASSLRGQEQYF.

The sample holds a few counts of this clonotype. The rearrangement links TRBV7-9 to TRBJ2-3, with D hard to call. There are 14 residues in the CDR3. In germline, CDR1 is SEHNR, CDR2 FQNEAQ (reference sequence). Trimming removed 1 base from V and 3 bases from J, with 8 bases in between. The CDR3 coding sequence is TGTGCCAGCAGCTTAGACAAGGCGACAGATACGCAGTATTTT. Amino acid sequence: CASSLDKATDTQYF. The complete variable domain, with remaining parts taken from reference TRBV7-9 and TRBJ2-3, reads DTGVSQNPRHKITKRGQNVTFRCDPISEHNRLYWYRQTLGQGPEFLTYFQNEAQLEKSRLLSDRFSAERPKGSFSTLEIQRTEQGDSAMYLCASSLDKATDTQYFGPGTRLTVL.